The T cell receptor (beta chain) described here comes from a study of blood T cell repertoires in COVID-19. At the level of the study: The analysed material was cDNA or gDNA that came from T cells, B-cell-depleted T cells, or PBMCs.

V lost 4 bases and J 4 bases, leaving 16 bases between the germline ends. This CDR3 is built from 15 residues. CDR1 and CDR2 from the germline V gene are SGHVS and FQNEAQ. Donors in Cohort 3 who had recovered were those with two negative PCRs, healthcare professional clearance, or resolution of their symptoms. Clones were read by immunoSEQ multiplex PCR, and TCRdb kept only the in-frame ones, dropping some. The repertoire consists of around 300,000 clones, with around 90% occurring once and the leading ten covering under 3.5%. Source material: PBMCs or T cells enriched from blood (not recorded which). The source of this sequence is a woman aged 45-65 years who had recovered from COVID-19. This chain connects TRBV7-8 to TRBJ2-5, with D maybe TRBD1 (6 bases). The CDR3 here is CASSSETGRSETQYF. The CDR3 DNA reads TGTGCCAGCAGCTCAGAGACAGGAAGGTCAGAGACCCAGTACTTC. The full variable domain, with the rest looked up from reference TRBV7-8 and TRBJ2-5, is GAGVSQSPRYKVAKRGQDVALRCDPISGHVSLFWYQQALGQGPEFLTYFQNEAQLDKSGLPSDRFFAERPEGSVSTLKIQRTQQEDSAVYLCASSSETGRSETQYFGPGTRLLVL.